What follows are 8 T cell receptor beta chains derived from one specimen sequenced in a study of cytomegalovirus exposure and HLA in healthy donors. TCRdb keeps only in-frame clones here, not all; method: immunoSEQ multiplex PCR. The repertoire holds hundreds of thousands of clones, with over 80% as singletons. The sample comprised PBMCs. These receptors were obtained from a young woman in good health and CMV-seropositive.

The rearrangement uses TRBV30 and TRBJ2-4; D is possibly TRBD1 (7 bases). Germline loops: CDR1 GTSNPN, CDR2 SVGIG (reference sequence). This CDR3 spans 17 amino acids. The V end was cut by 4 bases, the J end by 0 bases, with 19 bases between. The CDR3 reads CAWKPRGLGGAKNIQYF. In nucleotides, the CDR3 is TGTGCCTGGAAACCAAGGGGGCTCGGGGGAGCCAAAAACATTCAGTACTTC.

The chain links TRBV27 to TRBJ2-7; D gene uncertain. The CDR3 runs to 11 residues. The V end lost 6 bases, the J end lost 7 bases, and 10 bases lay between the germline ends. Germline lookup yields CDR1 MNHEY and CDR2 SMNVEV (reference sequence). Written as DNA, the CDR3 is TGTGCCAGCAGCGTCGCTGGGGAGCAGTACTTC. As protein: CASSVAGEQYF.

The gene calls are TRBV5-4 and TRBJ2-7, with D tentatively TRBD2 (6 bases). Trimming left V 0 bases short and J 2 bases short, with 12 bases between. This CDR3 spans 15 amino acids. Germline V gene lookup returns CDR1 SGHNT and CDR2 YYREEE (reference sequence). As DNA, the CDR3 is TGTGCCAGCAGCTTGGCCGTCGGGAGAGCCTACGAGCAGTACTTC. It codes for CASSLAVGRAYEQYF.

Turning to this clone: Other DNA variants within this sample encode the same CDR3. J is TRBJ1-5 and V is TRBV27; D is unclear. Germline loops: CDR1 MNHEY, CDR2 SMNVEV (reference sequence). The CDR3 contains 13 residues. V was cut by 2 bases and J by 4 bases, with 6 bases left in between. The CDR3 DNA is TGTGCCAGCAGTTTAAGTTTGAATCAGCCCCAGCATTTT. Amino acid sequence: CASSLSLNQPQHF.

The J gene is TRBJ1-2, the V gene TRBV29-1; D may be TRBD1 (6 bases). Germline V lookup: CDR1 SQVTM, CDR2 ANQGSEA. The germline V and J ends were trimmed by 2 bases and 7 bases, with 8 bases remaining between them. This CDR3 region has 11 residues. This CDR3 is CSVERGGGYTF. The DNA for the CDR3 is TGCAGCGTTGAAAGGGGGGGTGGCTACACCTTC.

This clone was counted a single time. Additional DNA sequences in this sample encode the identical CDR3. J is TRBJ1-1 and V is TRBV7-3; D is undetermined. CDR3 length equals 13 residues. Germline CDR1 reads SGHTA; CDR2 reads FQGTGA. Deletions cut 2 bases from V and 0 bases from J, with 4 bases between. For the CDR3, the DNA is TGTGCCAGCAGCTTAGGCATGAACACTGAAGCTTTCTTT. Translation gives CASSLGMNTEAFF.

The V call is TRBV5-1, the J call TRBJ2-6; a possible D gene is TRBD1 (5 bases). The V and J ends lost 3 bases and 0 bases respectively, with 7 bases between them. This CDR3 region has 15 residues. Germline CDR1 SGHRS, CDR2 YFSETQ. CDR3 in amino acids: CASSSDSSGANVLTF. The CDR3 DNA reads as TGCGCCAGCAGCTCCGACAGCTCTGGGGCCAACGTCCTGACTTTC.

The chain couples TRBV2 to TRBJ2-5, with TRBD2 matching 8 bases. The J segment lost 5 bases and the V segment lost 1 base, leaving 3 bases of the junction unmatched. The CDR3 totals 14 residues. CDR1 and CDR2 from the germline V gene are SNHLY and FYNNEI. For the CDR3, the DNA is TGTGCCAGCAGTGAAGATAGCGGGATTGAGACCCAGTACTTC. This encodes CASSEDSGIETQYF.